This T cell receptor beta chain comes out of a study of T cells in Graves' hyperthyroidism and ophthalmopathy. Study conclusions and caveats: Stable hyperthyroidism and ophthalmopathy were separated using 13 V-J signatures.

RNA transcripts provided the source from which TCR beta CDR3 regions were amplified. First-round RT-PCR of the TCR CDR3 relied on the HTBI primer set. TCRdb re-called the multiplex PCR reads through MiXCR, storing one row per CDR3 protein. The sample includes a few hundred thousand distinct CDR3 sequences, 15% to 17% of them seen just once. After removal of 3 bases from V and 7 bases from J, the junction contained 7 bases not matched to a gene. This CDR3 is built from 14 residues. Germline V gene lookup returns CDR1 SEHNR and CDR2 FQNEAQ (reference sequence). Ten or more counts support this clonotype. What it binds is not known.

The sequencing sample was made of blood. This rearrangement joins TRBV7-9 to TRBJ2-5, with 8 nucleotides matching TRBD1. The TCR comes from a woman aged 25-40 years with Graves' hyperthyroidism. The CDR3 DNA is TGTGCCAGCAGCTTCTCGGGACAGGCGGGGACCCAGTACTTC. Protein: CASSFSGQAGTQYF.